This TCR beta chain was documented in a study of T cells after yellow fever vaccination. At the level of the study: It was SMART-Seq v4 Ultra Low Input that prepared the fractions with low cell numbers.

In its sample, this clonotype was seen a few times. No antigen is known for it. The study made its TCR cDNA through 5'RACE template switching. That step introduced a universal primer site along with UMIs. TCRdb ran MiXCR on the 5' RACE reads and lists one entry per CDR3 protein. In the table there are some 600,000 distinct CDR3 sequences, around an eighth of which are singletons. Study results and limitations: Secondary responses were weaker yet peaked faster, day 5 versus 15.

The source was PBMCs, collected on the day of the yellow fever booster vaccination. The clonotype was recovered from a man aged 30 to 39 who received the YFV17D yellow fever vaccine.

CDR3 DNA sequence: TGTGCCTGGAGTGTACTTGGGGTAGAGCAGTACTTC. Translating it yields CAWSVLGVEQYF. The rearrangement uses TRBV30 and TRBJ2-7; D is uncertain. Trimming took 0 bases from V and 7 from J, leaving 10 bases between them. This CDR3 region has 12 residues. Germline V gene lookup returns CDR1 GTSNPN and CDR2 SVGIG (reference sequence). Based on the CDR3 plus reference TRBV30 and TRBJ2-7, the full variable domain is SQTIHQWPATLVQPVGSPLSLECTVEGTSNPNLYWYRQAAGRGLQLLFYSVGIGQISSEVPQNLSASRPQDRQFILSSKKLLLSDSGFYLCAWSVLGVEQYFGPGTRLTVT.